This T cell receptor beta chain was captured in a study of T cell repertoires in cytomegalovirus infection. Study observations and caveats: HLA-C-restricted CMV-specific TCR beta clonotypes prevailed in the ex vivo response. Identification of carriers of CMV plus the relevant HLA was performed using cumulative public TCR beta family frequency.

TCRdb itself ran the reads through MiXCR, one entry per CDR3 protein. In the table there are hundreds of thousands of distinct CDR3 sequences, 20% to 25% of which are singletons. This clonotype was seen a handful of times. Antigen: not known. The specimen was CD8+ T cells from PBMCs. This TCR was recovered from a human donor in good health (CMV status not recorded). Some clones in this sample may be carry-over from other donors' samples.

The CDR3 is CASSYSRLAQTSTDTQYF. The CDR3 DNA reads as TGTGCCAGCAGTTACTCGCGCCTAGCTCAAACTTCCACAGATACGCAGTATTTT. V and J are TRBV6-6 and TRBJ2-3; a weak D match, TRBD2 (5 bases). Trimming took off 0 bases at V and 2 bases at J, with 18 bases between the two ends. This CDR3 has 18 amino acids. Germline loops: CDR1 MNHNY, CDR2 SVGAGI (reference sequence).